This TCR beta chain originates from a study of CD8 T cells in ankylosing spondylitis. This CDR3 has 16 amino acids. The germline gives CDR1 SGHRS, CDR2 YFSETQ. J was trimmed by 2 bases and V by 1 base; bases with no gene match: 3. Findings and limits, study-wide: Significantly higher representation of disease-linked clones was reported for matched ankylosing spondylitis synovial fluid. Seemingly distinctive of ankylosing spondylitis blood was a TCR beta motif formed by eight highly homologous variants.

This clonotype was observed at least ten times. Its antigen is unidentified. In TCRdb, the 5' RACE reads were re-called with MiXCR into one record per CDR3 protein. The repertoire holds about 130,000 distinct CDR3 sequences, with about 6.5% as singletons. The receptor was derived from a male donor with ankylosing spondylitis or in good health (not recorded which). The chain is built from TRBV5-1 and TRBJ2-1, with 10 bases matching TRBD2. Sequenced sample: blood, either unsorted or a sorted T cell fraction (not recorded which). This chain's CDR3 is CASSLIAGGPYNEQFF. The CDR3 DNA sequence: TGCGCCAGCAGCTTGATAGCGGGGGGACCCTACAATGAGCAGTTCTTC.